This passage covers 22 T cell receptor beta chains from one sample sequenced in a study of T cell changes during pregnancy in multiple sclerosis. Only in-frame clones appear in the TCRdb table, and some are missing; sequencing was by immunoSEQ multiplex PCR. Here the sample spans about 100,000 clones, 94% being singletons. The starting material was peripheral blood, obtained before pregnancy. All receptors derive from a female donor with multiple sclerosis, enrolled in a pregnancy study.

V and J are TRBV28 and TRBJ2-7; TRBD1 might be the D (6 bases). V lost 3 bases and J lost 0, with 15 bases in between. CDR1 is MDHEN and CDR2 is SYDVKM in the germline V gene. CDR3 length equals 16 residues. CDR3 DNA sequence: TGTGCCAGCAGTTTTGAGGGGGAGAAGGACTCCTACGAGCAGTACTTC. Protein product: CASSFEGEKDSYEQYF.

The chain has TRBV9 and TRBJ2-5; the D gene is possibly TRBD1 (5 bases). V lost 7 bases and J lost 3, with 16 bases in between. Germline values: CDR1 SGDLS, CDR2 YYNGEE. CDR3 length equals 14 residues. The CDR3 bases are TGTGCCAGCCTTGAACCCAGGGAAAAAGAGACCCAGTACTTC. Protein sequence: CASLEPREKETQYF.

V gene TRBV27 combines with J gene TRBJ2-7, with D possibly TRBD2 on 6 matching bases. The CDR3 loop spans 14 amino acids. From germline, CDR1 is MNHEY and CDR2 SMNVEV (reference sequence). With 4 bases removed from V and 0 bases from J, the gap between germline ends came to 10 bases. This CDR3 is CASSWRGSSYEQYF. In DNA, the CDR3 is TGTGCCAGCAGTTGGCGGGGCTCCTCCTACGAGCAGTACTTC.

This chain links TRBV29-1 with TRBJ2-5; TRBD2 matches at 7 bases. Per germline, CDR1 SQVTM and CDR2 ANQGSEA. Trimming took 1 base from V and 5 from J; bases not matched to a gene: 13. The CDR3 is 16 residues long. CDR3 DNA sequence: TGCAGCGTTGAAGTTCAGCGGACCTGGGAGGGGGAGACCCAGTACTTC. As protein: CSVEVQRTWEGETQYF.

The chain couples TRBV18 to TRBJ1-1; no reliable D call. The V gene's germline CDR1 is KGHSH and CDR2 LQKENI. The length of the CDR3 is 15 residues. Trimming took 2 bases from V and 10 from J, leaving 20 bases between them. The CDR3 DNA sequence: TGTGCCAGCTCACCAAAGACGCCACTTGGAGAAGGAGCTTTCTTT. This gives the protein CASSPKTPLGEGAFF. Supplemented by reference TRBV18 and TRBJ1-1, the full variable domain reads NAGVMQNPRHLVRRRGQEARLRCSPMKGHSHVYWYRQLPEEGLKFMVYLQKENIIDESGMPKERFSAEFPKEGPSILRIQQVVRGDSAAYFCASSPKTPLGEGAFFGQGTRLTVV.

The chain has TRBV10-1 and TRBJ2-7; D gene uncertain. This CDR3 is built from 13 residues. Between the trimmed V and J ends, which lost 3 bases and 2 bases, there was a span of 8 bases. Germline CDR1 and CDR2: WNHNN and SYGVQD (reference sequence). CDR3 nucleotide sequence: TGCGCCAGCAGTGACAGCGCGACCTACGAGCAGTACTTC. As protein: CASSDSATYEQYF.

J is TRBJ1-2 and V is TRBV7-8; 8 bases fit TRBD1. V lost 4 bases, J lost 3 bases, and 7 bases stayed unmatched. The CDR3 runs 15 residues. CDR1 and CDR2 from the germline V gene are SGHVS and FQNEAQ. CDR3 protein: CASSSQGAEDYGYTF. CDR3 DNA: TGTGCCAGCAGCTCCCAGGGGGCTGAGGACTATGGCTACACCTTC.

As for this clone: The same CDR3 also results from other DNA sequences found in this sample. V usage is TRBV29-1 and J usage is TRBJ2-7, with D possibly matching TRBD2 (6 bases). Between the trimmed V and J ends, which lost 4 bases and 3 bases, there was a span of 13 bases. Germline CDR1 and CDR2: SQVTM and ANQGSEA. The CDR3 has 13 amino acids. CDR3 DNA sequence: TGCAGCGTTGGTGGGGGGTATAGCTACGAGCAGTACTTC. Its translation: CSVGGGYSYEQYF.

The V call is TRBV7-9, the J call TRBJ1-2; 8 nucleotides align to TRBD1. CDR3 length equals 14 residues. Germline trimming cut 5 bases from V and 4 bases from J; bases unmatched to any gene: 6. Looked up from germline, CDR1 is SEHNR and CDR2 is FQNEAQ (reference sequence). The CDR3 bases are TGTGCCAGCAGCCAGAGGACAGGGCCCTATGGCTACACCTTC. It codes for CASSQRTGPYGYTF.

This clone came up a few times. In nucleotides, the CDR3 is TGTGCCAGCAGTGACGGGGACTTATCTCGGAAACTGTTTTTT. It yields the protein CASSDGDLSRKLFF. The genes are TRBV2 and TRBJ1-4; D is perhaps TRBD1 (5 bases). V lost 3 bases and J 11 bases, leaving 16 bases between the germline ends. The germline gives CDR1 SNHLY, CDR2 FYNNEI. The CDR3 contains 14 residues. Supplemented by reference TRBV2 and TRBJ1-4, the full variable domain reads EPEVTQTPSHQVTQMGQEVILRCVPISNHLYFYWYRQILGQKVEFLVSFYNNEISEKSEIFDDQFSVERPDGSNFTLKIRSTKLEDSAMYFCASSDGDLSRKLFFGSGTQLSVL.

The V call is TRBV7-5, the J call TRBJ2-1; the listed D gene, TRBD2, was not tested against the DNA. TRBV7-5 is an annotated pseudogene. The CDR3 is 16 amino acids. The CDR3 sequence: CVRSLGLGLVSNEQFF. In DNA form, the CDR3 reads TGTGTCAGAAGCTTAGGGCTGGGACTAGTGAGCAATGAGCAGTTCTTC.

The DNA of the CDR3 is TGTGCCAGCAGCTACCCCTCGAGAACAGATACGCAGTATTTT. This codes for CASSYPSRTDTQYF. V and J are TRBV11-2 and TRBJ2-3, with D uncertain. The CDR3 has 14 residues. V lost 4 bases to trimming and J lost 3 bases, with 11 bases between them. Germline V gene sequence: CDR1 SGHAT, CDR2 FQNNGV.

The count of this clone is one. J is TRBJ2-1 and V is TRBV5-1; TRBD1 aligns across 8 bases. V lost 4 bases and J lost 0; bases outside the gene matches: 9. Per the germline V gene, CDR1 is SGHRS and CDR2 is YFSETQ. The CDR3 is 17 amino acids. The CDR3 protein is CASSPILTGVSYNEQFF. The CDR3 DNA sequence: TGCGCCAGCAGCCCTATCCTGACAGGGGTCTCCTACAATGAGCAGTTCTTC.

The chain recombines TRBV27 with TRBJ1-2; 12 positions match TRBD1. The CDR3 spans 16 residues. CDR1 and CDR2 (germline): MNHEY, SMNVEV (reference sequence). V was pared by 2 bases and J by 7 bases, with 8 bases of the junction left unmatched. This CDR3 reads CASSLLAGQGAGGYTF. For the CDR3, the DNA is TGTGCCAGCAGTTTACTGGCGGGACAGGGGGCCGGTGGCTACACCTTC.

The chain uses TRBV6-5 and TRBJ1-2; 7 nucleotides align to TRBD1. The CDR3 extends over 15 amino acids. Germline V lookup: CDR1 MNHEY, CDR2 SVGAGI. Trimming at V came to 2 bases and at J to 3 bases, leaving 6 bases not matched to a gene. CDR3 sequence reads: CASSYHHGTDYGYTF. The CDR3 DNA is TGTGCCAGCAGTTACCACCACGGGACAGACTATGGCTACACCTTC.

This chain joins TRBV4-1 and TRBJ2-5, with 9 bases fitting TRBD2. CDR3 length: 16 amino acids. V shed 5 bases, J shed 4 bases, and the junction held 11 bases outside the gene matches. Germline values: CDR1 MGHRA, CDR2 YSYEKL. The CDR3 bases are TGCGCCAGCAGCGCTACTGTAGCGGGAGTACGAGAGACCCAGTACTTC. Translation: CASSATVAGVRETQYF.

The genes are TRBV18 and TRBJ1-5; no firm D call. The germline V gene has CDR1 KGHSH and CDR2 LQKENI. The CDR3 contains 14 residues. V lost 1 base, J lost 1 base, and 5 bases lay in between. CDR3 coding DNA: TGTGCCAGCTCACCACAGGAGAGCAATCAGCCCCAGCATTTT. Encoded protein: CASSPQESNQPQHF.

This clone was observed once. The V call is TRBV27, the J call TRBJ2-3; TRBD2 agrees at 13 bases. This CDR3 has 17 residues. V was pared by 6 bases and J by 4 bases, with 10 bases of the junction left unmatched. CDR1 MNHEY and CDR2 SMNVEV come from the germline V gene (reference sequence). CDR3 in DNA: TGTGCCAGCAGCCCAGGACTAGCGGGAGTGATCCCAGATACGCAGTATTTT. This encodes CASSPGLAGVIPDTQYF.

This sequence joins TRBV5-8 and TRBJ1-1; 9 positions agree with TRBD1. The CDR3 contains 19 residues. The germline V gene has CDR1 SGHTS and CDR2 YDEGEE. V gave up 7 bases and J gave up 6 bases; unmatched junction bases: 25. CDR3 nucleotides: TGTGCCAGCCTTAGGACAGGGGAGTTTGGAATTTCAATTCAGCCTGAAGCTTTCTTT. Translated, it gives CASLRTGEFGISIQPEAFF.

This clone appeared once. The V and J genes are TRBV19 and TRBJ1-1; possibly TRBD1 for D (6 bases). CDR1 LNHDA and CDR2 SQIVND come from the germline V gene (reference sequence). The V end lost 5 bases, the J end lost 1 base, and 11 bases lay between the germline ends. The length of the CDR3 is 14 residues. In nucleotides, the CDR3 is TGTGCCAGTAGTCCCACAGGGTGGAACACTGAAGCTTTCTTT. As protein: CASSPTGWNTEAFF.

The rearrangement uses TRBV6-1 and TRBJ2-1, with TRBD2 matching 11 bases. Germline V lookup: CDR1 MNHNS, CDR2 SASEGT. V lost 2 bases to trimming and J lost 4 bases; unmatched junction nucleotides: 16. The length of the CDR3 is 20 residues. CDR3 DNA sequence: TGTGCCAGCAGTGAATCTCGTGGTAGCGGGAGGGGATCGAGATACAATGAGCAGTTCTTC. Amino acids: CASSESRGSGRGSRYNEQFF.

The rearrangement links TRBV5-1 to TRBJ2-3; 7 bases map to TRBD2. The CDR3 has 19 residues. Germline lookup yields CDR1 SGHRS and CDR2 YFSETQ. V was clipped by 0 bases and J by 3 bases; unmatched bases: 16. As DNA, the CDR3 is TGCGCCAGCAGCTTGGATGGGCGACTAGCCCTAGGACGAACAGATACGCAGTATTTT. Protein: CASSLDGRLALGRTDTQYF. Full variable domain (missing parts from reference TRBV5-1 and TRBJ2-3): KAGVTQTPRYLIKTRGQQVTLSCSPISGHRSVSWYQQTPGQGLQFLFEYFSETQRNKGNFPGRFSGRQFSNSRSEMNVSTLELGDSALYLCASSLDGRLALGRTDTQYFGPGTRLTVL.